This T cell receptor beta chain comes out of a study of neurological immune-mediated disorders. Findings of the study overall: No CDR3 amino acid sequences recurred among expanded clones across subjects, suggesting private repertoires in all groups.

Trimming took off 4 bases at V and 6 bases at J, with 17 bases between the two ends. Per germline, CDR1 SGHRS and CDR2 YFSETQ. This CDR3 region has 14 residues. This clonotype was counted at least ten times. Its antigen remains unknown. The study used blood bank volunteers in Maryland, USA, as healthy controls. The authors produced cDNA by 5'RACE using 10-nucleotide random UMIs. Every sequencing run generated over 190 million TCR-beta sequences from 15-18 subjects. In TCRdb, the 5' RACE reads were re-called with MiXCR into one record per CDR3 protein. The sample carries 70,000 to 95,000 distinct CDR3 sequences, around 14% recorded once.

Sequencing was done on a sample of PBMCs. The chain is built from TRBV5-1 and TRBJ2-7; D is perhaps TRBD1 (6 bases). This TCR was sampled from a woman in her forties or fifties in good health. The CDR3 spells CASSLGQPESEQYF. The CDR3 DNA sequence: TGCGCCAGCAGCCTGGGACAACCGGAAAGCGAGCAGTACTTC.